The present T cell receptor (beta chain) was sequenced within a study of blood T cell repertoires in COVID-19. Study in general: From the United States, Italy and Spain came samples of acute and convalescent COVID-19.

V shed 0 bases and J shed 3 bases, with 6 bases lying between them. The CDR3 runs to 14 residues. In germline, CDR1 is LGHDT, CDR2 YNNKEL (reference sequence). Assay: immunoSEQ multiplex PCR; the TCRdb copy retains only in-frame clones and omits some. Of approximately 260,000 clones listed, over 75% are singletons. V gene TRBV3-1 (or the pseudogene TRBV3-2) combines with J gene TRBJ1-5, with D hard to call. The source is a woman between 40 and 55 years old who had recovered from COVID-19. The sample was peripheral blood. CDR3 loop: CASSQDRSNQPQHF. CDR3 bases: TGTGCCAGCAGCCAAGACAGATCCAATCAGCCCCAGCATTTT.